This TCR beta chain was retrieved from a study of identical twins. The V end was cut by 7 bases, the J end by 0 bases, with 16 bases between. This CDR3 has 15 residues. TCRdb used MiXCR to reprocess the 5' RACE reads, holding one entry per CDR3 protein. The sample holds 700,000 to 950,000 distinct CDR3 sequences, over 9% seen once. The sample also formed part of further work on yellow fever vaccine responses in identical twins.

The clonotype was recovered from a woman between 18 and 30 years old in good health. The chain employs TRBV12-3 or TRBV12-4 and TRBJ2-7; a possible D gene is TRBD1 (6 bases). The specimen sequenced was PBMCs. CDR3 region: CASKGGTCGSYEQYF. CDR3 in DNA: TGTGCCAGCAAAGGGGGTACTTGCGGCTCCTACGAGCAGTACTTC.